The 20 T cell receptor beta chains listed next were all sequenced from one sample in a study of T cells after yellow fever vaccination. From the 5' RACE reads, TCRdb called clonotypes with MiXCR, one entry per CDR3 protein. Among under 200,000 distinct CDR3 sequences listed, 11% were seen once. Sequences were derived from CD8+ T cells sorted from PBMCs, sampled 15 days after the yellow fever booster vaccination. These receptor sequences come from a man younger than 35 who received the YFV17D yellow fever vaccine.

This clonotype showed up just a few times. CDR3 coding DNA: TGTGCCAGCAGCTTAGCAGCGCTAGCCGCTAATGAGCAGTTCTTC. Its protein is CASSLAALAANEQFF. The V call is TRBV7-9, the J call TRBJ2-1, with a weak D call TRBD2 (5 bases). The V and J ends lost 0 bases and 7 bases respectively, with 13 bases between them. The CDR3 contains 15 residues. The germline V gene has CDR1 SEHNR and CDR2 FQNEAQ (reference sequence). Full variable domain (rest looked up from reference TRBV7-9 and TRBJ2-1): DTGVSQNPRHKITKRGQNVTFRCDPISEHNRLYWYRQTLGQGPEFLTYFQNEAQLEKSRLLSDRFSAERPKGSFSTLEIQRTEQGDSAMYLCASSLAALAANEQFFGPGTRLTVL.

This clonotype was detected only a few times. This chain connects TRBV4-1 to TRBJ1-5, with D hard to call. The CDR3 consists of 11 residues. The V gene's germline CDR1 is MGHRA and CDR2 YSYEKL. V shed 1 base and J shed 14 bases, with 9 bases lying between them. The DNA of the CDR3 is TGCGCCAGCAGCCAAGGTACTGAAAAGCATTTT. The encoded protein is CASSQGTEKHF.

The chain uses TRBV5-1 and TRBJ2-7; the D gene is possibly TRBD1 (5 bases). The CDR3 has 16 amino acids. Trimming took 1 base from V and 7 from J, leaving 21 bases between them. CDR1 is SGHRS and CDR2 is YFSETQ in the germline V gene. The CDR3 nucleotides read TGCGCCAGCAGCTTGTTCCCCAGGGATGTTCGAGGAGAGCAGTACTTC. As protein: CASSLFPRDVRGEQYF.

The gene calls are TRBV21-1 and TRBJ2-7; no check of the table's D call, TRBD1, against the DNA was made. TRBV21-1 is a pseudogene. This CDR3 contains 13 residues. The CDR3 DNA reads TGTGCCAGCAGCGGGGCCAGGGCAAACGAGCAGTACGTC. It is translated as CASSGARANEQYV.

This clonotype was observed many times. The rearrangement uses TRBV7-2 and TRBJ2-1; D tentatively fits TRBD1 or TRBD2 (6 bases each). The CDR3 covers 14 residues. Per germline, CDR1 SGHTA and CDR2 FQGNSA. Trimming removed 2 bases at V and 8 bases at J, with 13 bases between. This CDR3 is CASSLPGGLDEQFF. In DNA, the CDR3 is TGTGCCAGCAGCTTACCCGGGGGCTTGGATGAGCAGTTCTTC.

There are a few counts of this clonotype. The chain uses TRBV28 and TRBJ2-1, with 10 bases fitting TRBD1. This CDR3 region has 15 residues. The V segment lost 2 bases and the J segment 3 bases; nucleotides outside the gene matches: 1. Germline CDR1 MDHEN, CDR2 SYDVKM. Written as DNA, the CDR3 is TGTGCCAGCAGTTTAGGGACAGGGGTCTACAATGAGCAGTTCTTC. The encoded protein is CASSLGTGVYNEQFF. The full variable domain, rest sourced from reference TRBV28 and TRBJ2-1, is DVKVTQSSRYLVKRTGEKVFLECVQDMDHENMFWYRQDPGLGLRLIYFSYDVKMKEKGDIPEGYSVSREKKERFSLILESASTNQTSMYLCASSLGTGVYNEQFFGPGTRLTVL.

V usage is TRBV19 and J usage is TRBJ1-1, with no clear D. Between the trimmed V and J ends, which lost 7 bases and 1 base, there was a span of 7 bases. Germline CDR1 and CDR2: LNHDA and SQIVND (reference sequence). The CDR3 has 12 residues. The CDR3 sequence: CASNGRNTEAFF. The CDR3 coding sequence is TGTGCCAGTAATGGGAGGAACACTGAAGCTTTCTTT.

The rearrangement joins TRBV6-5 to TRBJ1-1; D is possibly TRBD1 (5 bases). Trimming took 2 bases from V and 4 from J, leaving 11 bases between them. Germline CDR1 and CDR2: MNHEY and SVGAGI. The CDR3 runs to 14 residues. The CDR3 loop reads CASSYANGGTEAFF. The CDR3 region has the DNA TGTGCCAGCAGTTACGCGAACGGGGGCACTGAAGCTTTCTTT.

The chain employs TRBV7-9 and TRBJ2-1; D perhaps matches TRBD2 (5 bases). The germline CDR1 and CDR2 sequences are SEHNR and FQNEAQ (reference sequence). The CDR3 length is 15 residues. Trimming stripped 5 bases from V and 0 bases from J, with 11 bases between. The CDR3 DNA is TGTGCCAGCAGCCCTCCGGGGAGCTCCTACAATGAGCAGTTCTTC. It specifies CASSPPGSSYNEQFF.

The chain links TRBV11-2 to TRBJ2-1; D possibly matches TRBD1 or TRBD2 (5 bases each). The CDR3 runs 15 residues. From germline, CDR1 is SGHAT and CDR2 FQNNGV. The germline V and J ends were trimmed by 0 bases and 6 bases, with 12 bases remaining between them. The CDR3 region has the DNA TGTGCCAGCAGCTTAGATCCCGGGGCCCCCAATGAGCAGTTCTTC. Protein sequence: CASSLDPGAPNEQFF.

Ten or more counts support this clonotype. The V and J genes are TRBV25-1 and TRBJ2-1; D is ambiguous. V was shortened by 4 bases and J by 14 bases, with 18 bases between the two germline ends. This CDR3 is built from 13 residues. Looked up from germline, CDR1 is MGHDK and CDR2 is SYGVNS. The DNA of the CDR3 is TGTGCCAGCAGTGCGGGTTCGATTTTTTTGGAGTTCTTC. It specifies CASSAGSIFLEFF.

This clonotype has just a few counts. The genes are TRBV2 and TRBJ2-3; 7 bases fit TRBD1. Germline V gene data show CDR1 as SNHLY and CDR2 as FYNNEI. The trim removed 9 bases at V and 2 bases at J, leaving 8 bases unmatched. The CDR3 totals 14 residues. The CDR3: CARRTGQNTDTQYF. The CDR3, as DNA: TGTGCCAGGAGAACGGGACAGAACACAGATACGCAGTATTTT.

This clonotype was counted at least ten times. The rearrangement links TRBV28 to TRBJ2-5; a weak D match, TRBD2 (6 bases). Per the germline V gene, CDR1 is MDHEN and CDR2 is SYDVKM. This CDR3 contains 14 residues. The V end was cut by 7 bases, the J end by 5 bases, with 17 bases between. In nucleotides, the CDR3 is TGTGCCAGCAAATCTCTAGCGAGCTGGGAGACCCAGTACTTC. Amino acids: CASKSLASWETQYF.

There are a few counts of this clonotype. The rearrangement joins TRBV7-2 to TRBJ1-2; maybe TRBD1 (5 bases). Germline-derived CDR1 and CDR2 are SGHTA and FQGNSA. This CDR3 region has 14 residues. The V end was cut by 1 base, the J end by 2 bases, with 8 bases between. The CDR3 sequence is CASSLGYRNYGYTF. The DNA for the CDR3 is TGTGCCAGCAGCTTAGGCTACAGGAACTATGGCTACACCTTC.

The chain recombines TRBV15 with TRBJ1-5; D unresolved. This CDR3 region has 15 residues. V lost 0 bases and J 5 bases, leaving 11 bases between the germline ends. Germline assignment: CDR1 LNHNV and CDR2 YYDKDF (reference sequence). The CDR3 here is CATSRDPDVDQPQHF. CDR3 nucleotides: TGTGCCACCAGCAGAGATCCGGACGTCGATCAGCCCCAGCATTTT.

V and J are TRBV30 and TRBJ1-2, with no clear D. V was trimmed by 2 bases and J by 3 bases, leaving 7 bases between them. The CDR3 has 12 amino acids. Germline V CDR1 and CDR2: GTSNPN, SVGIG (reference sequence). DNA of the CDR3: TGTGCCTGGAGTTTGGGCTACTATGGCTACACCTTC. Its translation: CAWSLGYYGYTF.

This clonotype has just a few counts. V usage is TRBV7-9 and J usage is TRBJ1-5; D not certain. CDR3 length: 13 residues. The germline V and J ends were trimmed by 6 bases and 4 bases, with 10 bases remaining between them. Germline CDR1 is SEHNR and CDR2 is FQNEAQ (reference sequence). CDR3 protein: CASSLPGNQPQHF. Written as DNA, the CDR3 is TGTGCCAGCAGTCTTCCGGGGAATCAGCCCCAGCATTTT.

CDR3 sequence: CASTHPGLALYF. CDR3 DNA sequence: TGTGCCAGCACCCACCCGGGACTAGCTTTGTACTTC. This chain uses TRBV27 with TRBJ2-7, with 9 bases that match TRBD2. This CDR3 region has 12 residues. CDR1 and CDR2 (germline): MNHEY, SMNVEV (reference sequence). Trimming took 7 bases from V and 12 from J; bases not matched to a gene: 10.

The chain couples TRBV27 to TRBJ2-6, with TRBD1 as a possible D gene (7 bases). The CDR3 spans 15 residues. Per the germline V gene, CDR1 is MNHEY and CDR2 is SMNVEV (reference sequence). The V gene lost 3 bases and the J gene lost 6 bases, with 12 bases spanning the gap. For the CDR3, the DNA is TGTGCCAGCAGTTTCAGGGGGGCAGTGGCCAACGTCCTGACTTTC. Encoded protein: CASSFRGAVANVLTF. Using reference TRBV27 and TRBJ2-6 for the parts outside the CDR3, the full variable domain is EAQVTQNPRYLITVTGKKLTVTCSQNMNHEYMSWYRQDPGLGLRQIYYSMNVEVTDKGDVPEGYKVSRKEKRNFPLILESPSPNQTSLYFCASSFRGAVANVLTFGAGSRLTVL.

This clonotype was counted only a few times. The chain is built from TRBV7-2 and TRBJ1-5; D is uncertain. Germline V gene data show CDR1 as SGHTA and CDR2 as FQGNSA. V was shortened by 4 bases and J by 12 bases, with 10 bases between the two germline ends. The CDR3 totals 11 residues. The CDR3 DNA follows: TGTGCCAGCAGCTCGTATGGGGTCCAGCATTTT. Translating it yields CASSSYGVQHF.